The 27 T cell receptor beta chains reported below all come from one sample, sequenced in a study of shared clonotypes between healthy human individuals (dated by TCRdb to the early 2020s). Library preparation was by the immunoSEQ multiplex PCR assay. TCRdb took this table from immuneACCESS and kept in-frame rearrangements with V and J called. Such tables lack part of the clones; where checked against another copy, unresolved V genes explain under half of the gap, and the rest is unexplained. Present in this sample are about 580,000 clones, roughly 98% of which were seen just once. The top ten constitute approximately 0.33% of the sample. CD8 naive samples consisted of CD45RO-negative cells that were positively selected for CCR7, yielding a CD45RA+CCR7+ population without TemRA cells. Sequencing was done on a sample of naive CD8+ T cells sorted from blood. The cell subset or site label here, explained by the study, means: CD45RA+CCR7+. These receptors were obtained from a man younger than 45 in good health.

The chain recombines TRBV29-1 with TRBJ2-7; TRBD2 matches at 13 bases. V lost 3 bases to trimming and J lost 4 bases; unmatched junction nucleotides: 3. Germline values: CDR1 SQVTM, CDR2 ANQGSEA. The length of the CDR3 is 14 residues. The CDR3 DNA reads as TGCAGCGTTGACGGACTAGCGGGAGAATACGAGCAGTACTTC. Translation: CSVDGLAGEYEQYF.

This rearrangement joins TRBV7-9 to TRBJ2-2; D is undetermined. There are 18 residues in the CDR3. V lost 4 bases and J 4 bases, leaving 22 bases between the germline ends. Germline V gives CDR1 SEHNR, CDR2 FQNEAQ (reference sequence). This CDR3 reads CASSSNAVAGVGTGELFF. The CDR3 bases are TGTGCCAGCAGCTCCAACGCCGTCGCAGGTGTTGGCACCGGGGAGCTGTTTTTT. The variable domain in full, with the rest retrieved from reference TRBV7-9 and TRBJ2-2, is DTGVSQNPRHKITKRGQNVTFRCDPISEHNRLYWYRQTLGQGPEFLTYFQNEAQLEKSRLLSDRFSAERPKGSFSTLEIQRTEQGDSAMYLCASSSNAVAGVGTGELFFGEGSRLTVL.

This chain uses TRBV7-8 with TRBJ2-7; TRBD1 matches 7 bases. V shed 2 bases, J shed 4 bases, and the junction held 5 bases outside the gene matches. CDR3 length: 14 amino acids. Germline loops: CDR1 SGHVS, CDR2 FQNEAQ. CDR3 sequence: CASSLWTGPYEQYF. DNA for the CDR3: TGTGCCAGCAGCTTATGGACAGGACCGTACGAGCAGTACTTC.

The rearrangement links TRBV2 to TRBJ2-2, with D uncertain. This CDR3 has 14 residues. Germline V CDR1 and CDR2: SNHLY, FYNNEI. The ends were cut back, 0 bases at V and 0 bases at J, with 2 bases in the middle. CDR3 DNA: TGTGCCAGCAGTGAAGCTCCGAACACCGGGGAGCTGTTTTTT. Encoded protein: CASSEAPNTGELFF.

The chain employs TRBV28 and TRBJ2-7; 7 bases line up with TRBD2. Looked up from germline, CDR1 is MDHEN and CDR2 is SYDVKM. V was clipped by 5 bases and J by 1 base; unmatched bases: 11. This CDR3 is 16 amino acids long. This CDR3 is CASSPRLATLSYEQYF. The CDR3 DNA reads as TGTGCCAGCAGTCCAAGACTAGCCACGCTTTCCTACGAGCAGTACTTC.

V is TRBV7-9 and J is TRBJ2-2; D call uncertain. V was trimmed by 5 bases and J by 3 bases, leaving 13 bases between them. CDR3 size: 15 residues. Germline CDR1 SEHNR, CDR2 FQNEAQ (reference sequence). CDR3 DNA sequence: TGTGCCAGCAGCCCGATCCGTCGTGACACCGGGGAGCTGTTTTTT. Its translation: CASSPIRRDTGELFF.

V and J are TRBV14 and TRBJ1-3; D possibly corresponds to TRBD1 (5 bases). CDR1 is SGHDN, CDR2 FVKESK, per germline. V dropped 0 bases and J dropped 4 bases, with 19 bases sitting between them. The CDR3 runs 18 residues. Written as DNA, the CDR3 is TGTGCCAGCAGCCAAGATCGGCCAGGGACCATTACGGGAAACACCATATATTTT. The encoded protein is CASSQDRPGTITGNTIYF.

The J gene is TRBJ2-5, the V gene TRBV7-2; D gene ambiguous. Trimming left V 5 bases short and J 7 bases short, with 17 bases between. Germline CDR1 SGHTA, CDR2 FQGNSA. The CDR3 is made up of 14 amino acids. In nucleotides, the CDR3 is TGTGCCAGCAGCCCTCCGGCCGCAGCACCGACCCAGTACTTC. Amino acids: CASSPPAAAPTQYF.

The genes are TRBV2 and TRBJ2-5; 9 bases line up with TRBD2. V was pared by 3 bases and J by 7 bases, with 15 bases of the junction left unmatched. The CDR3 contains 17 residues. The germline V gene encodes CDR1 SNHLY and CDR2 FYNNEI. The CDR3 DNA sequence: TGTGCCAGCAGTGACGGCGGGAGGGCCCCGGGAGTGCTGACCCAGTACTTC. Residues: CASSDGGRAPGVLTQYF.

V is TRBV4-1 and J is TRBJ2-7; TRBD1 might be the D (6 bases). V was cut by 0 bases and J by 0 bases, with 12 bases left in between. Germline V gene sequence: CDR1 MGHRA, CDR2 YSYEKL. The CDR3 covers 16 residues. CDR3: CASSQELEDSSYEQYF. CDR3 DNA sequence: TGCGCCAGCAGCCAAGAGCTGGAGGACAGCTCCTACGAGCAGTACTTC.

The chain carries TRBV29-1 and TRBJ2-1, with D perhaps TRBD2 (6 bases). Trimming removed 6 bases from V and 8 bases from J, with 17 bases in between. This CDR3 region has 13 residues. Germline-derived CDR1 and CDR2 are SQVTM and ANQGSEA. CDR3 coding DNA: TGCAGCGTCAACCCCGCGACTAGGGATGAGCAGTTCTTC. It encodes CSVNPATRDEQFF.

This sequence joins TRBV27 and TRBJ2-2, with TRBD1 identical over 7 bases. There are 15 residues in the CDR3. Germline CDR1 MNHEY, CDR2 SMNVEV (reference sequence). V lost 8 bases to trimming and J lost 7 bases; unmatched junction nucleotides: 13. CDR3 loop: CASGSGQRFNGELFF. As DNA, the CDR3 is TGTGCCAGCGGCTCGGGACAGCGATTCAACGGGGAGCTGTTTTTT.

The chain recombines TRBV10-3 with TRBJ2-6; D is possibly TRBD1 (6 bases). Between the trimmed V and J ends, which lost 3 bases and 0 bases, there was a span of 12 bases. The CDR3 has 17 amino acids. Germline CDR1 ENHRY, CDR2 SYGVKD. The CDR3 loop reads CAISDEQGFSGANVLTF. CDR3 DNA: TGTGCCATCAGTGACGAACAGGGTTTCTCTGGGGCCAACGTCCTGACTTTC.

With respect to this clone: The same CDR3 can be traced to other DNA sequences in this sample. The chain links TRBV15 to TRBJ2-7; no definite D call. CDR1 LNHNV and CDR2 YYDKDF come from the germline V gene (reference sequence). V shed 0 bases and J shed 4 bases, with 13 bases lying between them. This CDR3 spans 15 amino acids. In nucleotides, the CDR3 is TGTGCCACCAGCAGAGAAATGGGGTCCTCTTACGAGCAGTACTTC. As protein: CATSREMGSSYEQYF.

This sequence joins TRBV28 and TRBJ1-5; maybe TRBD1 (5 bases). Germline V gene lookup returns CDR1 MDHEN and CDR2 SYDVKM. The germline V and J ends were trimmed by 5 bases and 0 bases, with 14 bases remaining between them. This CDR3 is 16 amino acids long. CDR3 DNA: TGTGCCAGCAGTCTACGACAGAGCTATAGCAATCAGCCCCAGCATTTT. Its protein is CASSLRQSYSNQPQHF.

The chain links TRBV5-1 to TRBJ2-5; D gene ambiguous. The CDR3 spans 11 residues. The germline V gene has CDR1 SGHRS and CDR2 YFSETQ. Trimming took 4 bases from V and 5 from J, leaving 6 bases between them. CDR3 protein: CASSPSETQYF. CDR3 in DNA: TGCGCCAGCAGCCCCTCTGAGACCCAGTACTTC.

The chain employs TRBV4-1 and TRBJ2-1; D possibly corresponds to TRBD2 (6 bases). CDR3 length: 16 amino acids. The germline V gene has CDR1 MGHRA and CDR2 YSYEKL. V lost 5 bases and J 0 bases, leaving 14 bases between the germline ends. In DNA form, the CDR3 reads TGCGCCAGCAGCTTTAGCGGAATACCCTCCTACAATGAGCAGTTCTTC. Its protein is CASSFSGIPSYNEQFF.

The chain combines TRBV4-1 with TRBJ2-5; 9 positions match TRBD2. The V gene end was trimmed by 1 base and the J gene end by 2 bases; junction bases not matched to a gene: 8. This CDR3 has 17 residues. Germline loops: CDR1 MGHRA, CDR2 YSYEKL. The CDR3 spells CASSQGLDAGGQETQYF. In DNA, the CDR3 is TGCGCCAGCAGCCAAGGATTAGATGCGGGGGGGCAAGAGACCCAGTACTTC.

This chain links TRBV15 with TRBJ1-5, with a tentative D call TRBD1 (6 bases). Trimming took 5 bases from V and 4 from J, leaving 12 bases between them. The CDR3 covers 14 residues. The germline V gene has CDR1 LNHNV and CDR2 YYDKDF (reference sequence). The DNA for the CDR3 is TGTGCCACCAGCCCGGGACATCTTAATCAGCCCCAGCATTTT. Encoded protein: CATSPGHLNQPQHF.

The chain has TRBV7-3 and TRBJ2-5, with 8 nucleotides matching TRBD1. This CDR3 contains 16 residues. Germline trimming cut 1 base from V and 4 bases from J; bases unmatched to any gene: 8. Germline V gene sequence: CDR1 SGHTA, CDR2 FQGTGA. The CDR3 reads CASSLSGRGQRETQYF. CDR3 nucleotide sequence: TGTGCCAGCAGCTTAAGTGGCAGGGGGCAACGAGAGACCCAGTACTTC.

The rearrangement links TRBV7-3 to TRBJ2-7; the match to TRBD1 covers 10 bases. Losses at the gene ends were 5 bases for V and 5 bases for J; bases not matched to a gene: 6. In germline, CDR1 is SGHTA, CDR2 FQGTGA. This CDR3 contains 14 residues. CDR3: CASSAGTGENEQYF. CDR3 DNA sequence: TGTGCCAGCAGCGCCGGGACAGGGGAGAACGAGCAGTACTTC.

V is TRBV30 and J is TRBJ1-5; TRBD1 might be the D (5 bases). Trimming took off 0 bases at V and 3 bases at J, with 9 bases between the two ends. The CDR3 totals 14 residues. Per germline, CDR1 GTSNPN and CDR2 SVGIG (reference sequence). The CDR3 sequence: CAWSVGPTNQPQHF. CDR3 sequence (DNA): TGTGCCTGGAGTGTGGGACCGACCAATCAGCCCCAGCATTTT.

The V gene is TRBV29-1, the J gene TRBJ2-7, with D possibly being TRBD1 (6 bases). Germline V CDR1 and CDR2: SQVTM, ANQGSEA. Trimming cost V 0 bases and J 6 bases, with 12 bases left between them. This CDR3 comprises 13 residues. The CDR3: CSVEELLTGEQYF. In DNA, the CDR3 is TGCAGCGTTGAAGAGCTGTTGACAGGCGAGCAGTACTTC.

The rearrangement uses TRBV5-4 and TRBJ2-7, with TRBD2 matching over 9 bases. J was trimmed by 0 bases and V by 4 bases; bases with no gene match: 2. CDR1 is SGHNT, CDR2 YYREEE, per germline (reference sequence). This CDR3 comprises 14 residues. The CDR3 here is CASSVSGSSYEQYF. The CDR3 DNA reads TGTGCCAGCAGCGTTAGCGGGAGCTCCTACGAGCAGTACTTC.

The gene calls are TRBV7-9 and TRBJ2-7; D may be TRBD1 or TRBD2 (5 bases each). The germline gives CDR1 SEHNR, CDR2 FQNEAQ (reference sequence). V was cut by 4 bases and J by 3 bases, with 10 bases left in between. The CDR3 runs 13 residues. The CDR3 region has the DNA TGTGCCAGCAGCTCGGGGACCCGCTACGAGCAGTACTTC. Encoded protein: CASSSGTRYEQYF.

The V and J genes are TRBV7-2 and TRBJ2-7; D unresolved. The CDR3 runs 13 residues. V shed 2 bases and J shed 0 bases, with 5 bases lying between them. Germline V lookup: CDR1 SGHTA, CDR2 FQGNSA. CDR3 sequence (DNA): TGTGCCAGCAGCTTAAATCCCTCCTACGAGCAGTACTTC. Amino acids: CASSLNPSYEQYF. The variable domain in full, with the rest retrieved from reference TRBV7-2 and TRBJ2-7, is GAGVSQSPSNKVTEKGKDVELRCDPISGHTALYWYRQSLGQGLEFLIYFQGNSAPDKSGLPSDRFSAERTGGSVSTLTIQRTQQEDSAVYLCASSLNPSYEQYFGPGTRLTVT.

The genes are TRBV6-6 and TRBJ2-2; D gene unclear. Germline V gene sequence: CDR1 MNHNY, CDR2 SVGAGI (reference sequence). V shed 7 bases and J shed 6 bases, with 12 bases lying between them. The CDR3 contains 13 residues. The DNA for the CDR3 is TGTGCCAGCAATCCTTTGCGTTCCGGGGAGCTGTTTTTT. It codes for CASNPLRSGELFF.